This TCR beta chain appears in the sequencing data of a study of tumor-infiltrating lymphocytes in primary liver carcinoma. Starting material of about 480 ng total RNA yielded TCR beta cDNA via a constant-region primer. Libraries covering TCR beta were generated through three nested multiplex PCR rounds (using a slightly modified ARM-PCR). TRBV1-TRBV30 forward primers and a C-beta reverse primer were used in the first two PCR rounds, which each ran for around 11 cycles. TCRdb re-called the multiplex PCR reads through MiXCR, storing one row per CDR3 protein. The top ten clones hold around 40% of a sample with about 21,000 distinct CDR3 sequences, about 75% of them seen once. Study-wide results and limits: Merely some 8-25% of top clones spanned all five tumor regions.

This clonotype came up once. Its antigen is not known. The missing conserved phenylalanine or tryptophan at the end of this CDR3 makes a read error likely. Both RNA and DNA were isolated together from around 20-30 mg of bulk tissue that had not been sorted. Germline CDR1 is SGHAT and CDR2 is FQNNGV. There are 16 residues in the CDR3. Sequencing was carried out using liver tumor tissue from sampling region 1. The sample's subset: tumor region T1, superior pole. The chain links TRBV11-2 to TRBJ2-1; 8 bases are a match to TRBD1. The TCR comes from a woman under 40 with primary liver carcinoma and hepatitis B virus infection. CDR3 region: CDSSYEAGTGNPEQFV. CDR3 nucleotide sequence: TGTGACAGCAGCTACGAGGCCGGGACAGGCAATCCTGAGCAGTTCGTC.